This T cell receptor (beta chain) was captured by sequencing in a study of CD8 T cells in ankylosing spondylitis. Making use of molecular barcodes, quantitative 5'-RACE generated TCR beta libraries. TCRdb reprocessed the 5' RACE reads via MiXCR and lists one record per CDR3 protein. The sample lists approximately 540,000 distinct CDR3 sequences, roughly 13% seen once, with approximately 6.2% in the top ten. This clonotype was seen a handful of times. Its target is unknown. This CDR3 spans 13 amino acids. After removal of 6 bases from V and 5 bases from J, the junction contained 8 bases not matched to a gene. Germline assignment: CDR1 DFQATT and CDR2 SNEGSKA (reference sequence). Study-level findings and limits: Reports of some motif variants in reactive arthritis synovial fluid and blood predate this one. Seemingly characteristic of ankylosing spondylitis blood was a TCR beta motif consisting of about 8 highly homologous variants. Significantly higher representation of disease-linked clones was reported for matched ankylosing spondylitis synovial fluid.

The sequence was obtained from a male donor with ankylosing spondylitis. This chain links TRBV20-1 with TRBJ2-5, with TRBD1 matching over 8 bases. Sequenced material: blood, either unsorted or a sorted T cell fraction (not recorded which). CDR3: CSAMDRVAETQYF. The CDR3, as DNA: TGCAGTGCCATGGACAGGGTAGCCGAGACCCAGTACTTC.